This T cell receptor beta chain came from a study of CD4 T cell repertoires in COVID-19. The CDR3 is made up of 14 amino acids. Germline trimming cut 0 bases from V and 4 bases from J; bases unmatched to any gene: 2. CDR1 SGHRS and CDR2 YFSETQ come from the germline V gene. The memory T cells were sequenced right after ex vivo isolation, without culture. Profiling relied on immunoSEQ multiplex PCR, and the TCRdb table lists in-frame clones only, not all of them. The profile shows tens of thousands of clones, roughly 84% of them singletons. Sequences were derived from central memory CD4+ T cells from blood, sampled before the COVID-19 pandemic. This TCR came from a human donor who had COVID-19. V gene TRBV5-1 combines with J gene TRBJ2-3, with 7 bases identical to TRBD2. Here the CDR3 reads CASSLGGGSDTQYF. The CDR3 region has the DNA TGCGCCAGCAGCTTGGGCGGGGGTTCAGATACGCAGTATTTT.